This T cell receptor (beta chain) was captured in a study of shared clonotypes between healthy human individuals. Study conclusions and caveats: The diversity represented, both genetic and in exposure history, was limited by few donors.

The CDR3 sequence is 14 residues long. The V end lost 4 bases, the J end lost 3 bases, and 13 bases lay between the germline ends. The germline V gene encodes CDR1 MGHRA and CDR2 YSYEKL. The repertoire was sequenced with immunoSEQ multiplex PCR; TCRdb's copy has only in-frame clones and lacks some. The sample lists some 2,100,000 clones; approximately 96% were seen once. Concerning this clone: Its antigen remains unidentified.

The rearrangement joins TRBV4-1 to TRBJ2-7; the D is unclear. The material sequenced was naive CD4+ T cells sorted from blood. Specified subset: CD45RA+ positively selected. The sequence was obtained from a man aged 18 to 30 in good health. The CDR3: CASSPPGSSYEQYF. The CDR3, as DNA: TGCGCCAGCAGCCCCCCTGGCTCCAGCTACGAGCAGTACTTC.